These T cell receptor beta chains were read from a single sample in a study of a mutant IDH1 vaccine in newly diagnosed glioma. Antigens for these TCRs are unknown. Clones were read by immunoSEQ multiplex PCR, and TCRdb kept only the in-frame ones, dropping some. There are some 64,000 clones in the sample; about 81% occur only once, and roughly 9% lies in the top ten. Sample: PBMCs, taken from a glioma patient whose treatment included an IDH1 peptide vaccine. Every receptor here comes from a woman aged 45-60 years with glioma. The CDR3 runs from the conserved cysteine through the conserved F or W.

J: TRBJ1-1
V: TRBV27
CDR3: CASGEQGTVNTEAFF

J: TRBJ2-2
V: TRBV9
CDR3: CASSPRGVGELFF

J: TRBJ2-3
V: TRBV6-6
CDR3: CASSLLGGTLADTQYF

J: TRBJ2-3
V: TRBV9
CDR3: CASSVASGGVVDTRYF

J: TRBJ2-7
V: TRBV29-1
CDR3: CTPPAGGFYEQYF

J: TRBJ1-4
V: TRBV4-3
CDR3: CASSQGTGGEREKLFF

J: TRBJ1-3
V: TRBV10-3
CDR3: CATRTGQNSGNTIYF

J: TRBJ1-2
V: TRBV27
CDR3: CASSLGQGYGYTF

J: TRBJ2-7
V: TRBV19
CDR3: CASSIPSSERGLPYEQYF

J: TRBJ2-3
V: TRBV6-4
CDR3: CASSVAGGVDTQYF

J: TRBJ1-1
V: TRBV7-2
CDR3: CASSFLDRGPSEAFF

J: TRBJ1-1
V: TRBV6-6
CDR3: CASSYGQGALYTEAFF

J: TRBJ2-3
V: TRBV6-1
CDR3: CASSDSRPTDTQYF

J: TRBJ1-1
V: TRBV19
CDR3: CASGGLTEAFF

J: TRBJ1-2
V: TRBV6-5
CDR3: CASSFRQGEFYGYTF

J: TRBJ1-6
V: TRBV7-9
CDR3: CASSFAAGVGGNNSPLHF

J: TRBJ2-1
V: TRBV2
CDR3: CASKIRQGLNEQFF

J: TRBJ1-6
V: TRBV2
CDR3: CARRDRDNSPLHF

J: TRBJ1-4
V: TRBV7-9
CDR3: CASSSQKSEKLFF

J: TRBJ1-2
V: TRBV14
CDR3: CASSQGRLYGYTF

J: TRBJ2-5
V: TRBV18
CDR3: CASSPGQGGETQYF

J: TRBJ2-6
V: TRBV27
CDR3: CAIRPISSGANVLTF

J: TRBJ2-4
V: TRBV7-9
CDR3: CASSLVGQWNIQYF

J: TRBJ2-7
V: TRBV27
CDR3: CASSLFRPGGSYEQYF

J: TRBJ1-1
V: TRBV10-3
CDR3: CAISEYGGDTEAFF

J: TRBJ2-1
V: TRBV6-5
CDR3: CASSSLGDNEQFF

J: TRBJ1-3
V: TRBV18
CDR3: CASSQGTGRTGNTIYF

J: TRBJ1-2
V: TRBV9
CDR3: CASSVVTSPKGYTF

J: TRBJ2-7
V: TRBV10-3
CDR3: CAIRTSYEQYF

J: TRBJ1-2
V: TRBV6-6
CDR3: CASRTGTLGYTF

J: TRBJ2-3
V: TRBV19
CDR3: CASSMGTSGTDTQYF

J: TRBJ2-5
V: TRBV6-5
CDR3: CASTLGGSRGETQYF

J: TRBJ1-5
V: TRBV9
CDR3: CASSEHSGEGVVGNQPQHF

J: TRBJ1-3
V: TRBV7-6
CDR3: CASSPKGKGFGNTIYF

J: TRBJ2-2
V: TRBV2
CDR3: CASSTYILQSNTGELFF

J: TRBJ1-1
V: TRBV27
CDR3: CASSLVGVPANTEAFF

J: TRBJ2-1
V: TRBV2
CDR3: CASSETGNSYNEQFF

J: TRBJ1-1
V: TRBV4-2
CDR3: CASSHGLEGTEAFF

J: TRBJ2-7
V: TRBV19
CDR3: CASATGLGEQYF

J: TRBJ2-7
V: TRBV5-1
CDR3: CASSLEPYEQYF

J: TRBJ1-6
V: TRBV5-1
CDR3: CASSSGQGSNSPLHF

J: TRBJ1-2
V: TRBV30
CDR3: CAWSEGQGANYGYTF

J: TRBJ1-1
V: TRBV6-5
CDR3: CASSYSDRTEAFF

J: TRBJ2-7
V: TRBV2
CDR3: CASRVDRGLGEQYF

J: TRBJ2-3
V: TRBV5-4
CDR3: CASSSSGGITDTQYF

J: TRBJ1-3
V: TRBV7-2
CDR3: CASSLMSKSGNTIYF

J: TRBJ1-2
V: TRBV9
CDR3: CASSQTTGTAKGGYTF

J: TRBJ1-2
V: TRBV7-8
CDR3: CASSLDREGYTF

J: TRBJ2-7
V: TRBV6-6
CDR3: CASRYSGGLEQYF

J: TRBJ1-2
V: TRBV5-4
CDR3: CASSRPPDRNYGYTF

J: TRBJ1-1
V: TRBV5-1
CDR3: CASSPDGQGGTEAFF

J: TRBJ2-1
V: TRBV4-2
CDR3: CASSHPGGLYNEQFF

J: TRBJ1-1
V: TRBV30
CDR3: CAWSNRVDTEAFF

J: TRBJ2-2
V: TRBV6-5
CDR3: CASRLGQGGTGELFF

J: TRBJ2-7
V: TRBV7-8
CDR3: CASSLTGIYSYEQYF

J: TRBJ2-1
V: TRBV5-4
CDR3: CASSSPTGGARDEQFF

J: TRBJ2-7
V: TRBV2
CDR3: CASSDTGYEQYF

J: TRBJ1-6
V: TRBV7-9
CDR3: CASSLSSYNSPLHF

J: TRBJ2-2
V: TRBV19
CDR3: CASSTSRNRGPNTGELFF